This record looks at one T cell receptor beta chain sequence and its context. Its specificity is not known. This specimen comes from a study of T cells expressing NK-cell markers. About the research overall: Within the sequenced cohort of eight donors, seven exhibited HCMV seropositivity and one was seronegative. Study-level points and caveats: Topping the CD3+CD56-NKG2C+ fraction as well were these clonotypes, in a few donors.

Template switching by 5'RACE with UMIs generated the TCR beta cDNA. Reanalyzing the 5' RACE reads, TCRdb keeps one entry per CDR3 protein, without DNA. The sample features around 550,000 distinct CDR3 sequences, with approximately 3.6% in its top ten. The CDR3 runs to 13 residues. Per germline, CDR1 GTSNPN and CDR2 SVGIG (reference sequence). Sequencing input: blood T cells: a sorted CD56 or NKG2C T cell subset, CD4+ or CD8+ T cells, or bulk PBMC T cells (not recorded which). The source of this sequence is a man between 18 and 35 years old in good health. The chain combines TRBV30 with TRBJ1-5; TCRdb reports TRBD1, a call that lacks DNA to check it against. CDR3 residues: CAWSVGGDQPQHF.